This T cell receptor beta chain was captured in a study of T-cell reconstitution after alpha-beta-depleted transplantation in children. Study-wide results and limits: Among T cells one year after transplant, newly produced cells accounted for most counts and diversity. For some patients, TCRbeta diversity was high at day 60 because of recipient T cells and thymic progenitors that survived.

Preparation of the TCRbeta library was carried out with unique molecular identifiers. TCRdb called the PCR reads again in MiXCR, with one record for every CDR3 protein. The sample lists hundreds of thousands of distinct CDR3 sequences, about 23% occurring once. In its sample, this clonotype was seen many times. The antigen remains unidentified. The V end lost 3 bases, the J end lost 2 bases, and 8 bases lay between the germline ends. Germline values: CDR1 SGHTA, CDR2 FQGNSA. The CDR3 consists of 13 residues. Specimen: PBMCs, collected before TCRalphabeta/CD19-depleted stem cell transplant. The gene calls are TRBV7-2 and TRBJ2-7, with D perhaps matching TRBD2 (5 bases). This TCR was sampled from a girl aged 2 to 9 with Fanconi anemia, due to receive a stem cell transplant. CDR3: CASSFTSPYEQYF. CDR3 sequence (DNA): TGTGCCAGCAGCTTTACTAGTCCCTACGAGCAGTACTTC.